The 29 T cell receptor beta chains below come from one sample, sequenced in a study of T-cell reconstitution after alpha-beta-depleted transplantation in children. During its preparation, the TCRbeta library received unique molecular identifiers. TCRdb reanalysed the PCR reads using MiXCR and keeps one entry per CDR3 protein. This sample carries over 100,000 distinct CDR3 sequences, under 7% of them seen once, and the ten largest clones take 5.5% to 7%. The source material was PBMCs, mostly from graft donor cells, sampled 60 days after TCRalphabeta/CD19-depleted stem cell transplant. All receptors derive from a female patient aged 2 to 10 who had a stem cell transplant for Fanconi anemia, so the T cells may come from the graft donor.

The J gene is TRBJ2-3, the V gene TRBV28; 8 bases are a match to TRBD1. This CDR3 spans 14 amino acids. J lost 1 base, V lost 6 bases, and 3 bases had no gene match. Germline loops: CDR1 MDHEN, CDR2 SYDVKM. CDR3: CASSEGQGTDTQYF. In DNA, the CDR3 is TGTGCCAGCAGCGAGGGACAGGGCACAGATACGCAGTATTTT.

This clonotype was seen at least ten times. The V gene is TRBV28, the J gene TRBJ2-7; TRBD1 matches 12 bases. Germline-derived CDR1 and CDR2 are MDHEN and SYDVKM. The trim removed 3 bases at V and 4 bases at J, leaving 4 bases unmatched. This CDR3 has 15 residues. CDR3 bases: TGTGCCAGCAGTTTTTTGGGACAGGGGGCTTACGAGCAGTACTTC. Its translation is CASSFLGQGAYEQYF.

This clonotype has only a few counts. The chain combines TRBV6-5 with TRBJ1-1; D remains ambiguous. This CDR3 has 15 residues. The germline V gene has CDR1 MNHEY and CDR2 SVGAGI. V was trimmed by 6 bases and J by 0 bases, leaving 14 bases between them. The CDR3 region is CASRRVWVMNTEAFF. DNA for the CDR3: TGTGCCAGCAGGCGGGTTTGGGTCATGAACACTGAAGCTTTCTTT.

The rearrangement uses TRBV20-1 and TRBJ2-5; the D is unclear. The CDR3 runs to 15 residues. The V gene's germline CDR1 is DFQATT and CDR2 SNEGSKA (reference sequence). Deletions cut 0 bases from V and 6 bases from J, with 17 bases between. The CDR3 here is CSARDSIAIKKTQYF. The CDR3 nucleotides read TGCAGTGCTAGAGATTCAATAGCTATAAAGAAGACCCAGTACTTC.

This clonotype was picked up many times. The rearrangement joins TRBV29-1 to TRBJ2-3; D not certain. The germline CDR1 and CDR2 sequences are SQVTM and ANQGSEA. The CDR3 sequence is 14 residues long. The ends were cut back, 8 bases at V and 2 bases at J, with 17 bases in the middle. The CDR3 here is CSFMLRRNTDTQYF. The CDR3 DNA is TGCAGCTTCATGTTGAGGCGGAACACAGATACGCAGTATTTT.

This clonotype came up many times. This chain uses TRBV27 with TRBJ2-2; D is ambiguous. The V gene's germline CDR1 is MNHEY and CDR2 SMNVEV (reference sequence). The CDR3 totals 14 residues. The V end lost 3 bases, the J end lost 3 bases, and 8 bases lay between the germline ends. The DNA for the CDR3 is TGTGCCAGCAGTTTCGTCCCTTACACCGGGGAGCTGTTTTTT. Translation: CASSFVPYTGELFF.

With respect to this clonotype: A much larger clone sits a single nucleotide away, making a read error possible. This sequence joins TRBV6-2 or TRBV6-3 and TRBJ2-7, with a weak D call TRBD2 (6 bases). CDR1 is MNHEY and CDR2 is SVGEGT in the germline V gene. The CDR3 length is 15 residues. V dropped 4 bases and J dropped 4 bases, with 17 bases sitting between them. CDR3 amino acids: CASSFLPGLHYEQYF. CDR3 sequence (DNA): TGTGCCAGCAGTTTCTTGCCGGGACTCCATTACGAGCAGTACTTC.

This clonotype was observed a handful of times. The CDR3 loop is CASSHLPTVYGYTF. CDR3 DNA sequence: TGTGCCAGCAGCCACCTACCGACGGTCTATGGCTACACCTTC. The V and J genes are TRBV3-1 and TRBJ1-2, with no clear D. Trimming removed 3 bases at V and 4 bases at J, with 12 bases between. Looked up from germline, CDR1 is LGHDT and CDR2 is YNNKEL (reference sequence). The CDR3 spans 14 residues.

The chain is built from TRBV5-1 and TRBJ1-2, with 10 bases lining up with TRBD1. Germline V lookup: CDR1 SGHRS, CDR2 YFSETQ. J was trimmed by 7 bases and V by 1 base; bases with no gene match: 4. This CDR3 region has 14 residues. CDR3 sequence: CASSLPRDRGGYTF. DNA of the CDR3: TGCGCCAGCAGCTTGCCGCGGGACAGGGGTGGCTACACCTTC.

This clonotype was detected ten times or more. The V gene is TRBV20-1, the J gene TRBJ2-7; D is possibly TRBD2 (5 bases). This CDR3 region has 16 residues. Germline CDR1 DFQATT, CDR2 SNEGSKA (reference sequence). V lost 0 bases, J lost 6 bases, and 21 bases lay in between. This chain's CDR3 is CSARDSLARQWREQYF. The CDR3 DNA follows: TGCAGTGCTAGAGATTCCCTAGCCAGGCAGTGGCGCGAGCAGTACTTC.

The chain recombines TRBV20-1 with TRBJ2-5, with D tentatively TRBD1 (5 bases). The CDR3 runs to 14 residues. The germline CDR1 and CDR2 sequences are DFQATT and SNEGSKA (reference sequence). Trimming removed 1 base at V and 7 bases at J, with 16 bases between. As DNA, the CDR3 is TGCAGTGCTAGAGTGACAGTGGCGCTGGTGACCCAGTACTTC. Its translation: CSARVTVALVTQYF.

The chain links TRBV3-1 to TRBJ2-2; D might be TRBD1 or TRBD2, each matching 5 bases. The germline gives CDR1 LGHDT, CDR2 YNNKEL (reference sequence). CDR3 length equals 16 residues. Trimming cost V 0 bases and J 6 bases, with 14 bases left between them. DNA for the CDR3: TGTGCCAGCAGCCAAGAGAGGGGAACTAGTGCCGGGGAGCTGTTTTTT. Translated: CASSQERGTSAGELFF.

This clonotype was seen ten or more times. The rearrangement links TRBV20-1 to TRBJ2-1, with 12 bases lining up with TRBD2. The CDR3 consists of 15 residues. Losses at the gene ends were 3 bases for V and 9 bases for J; bases not matched to a gene: 9. Germline V CDR1 and CDR2: DFQATT, SNEGSKA (reference sequence). CDR3 sequence: CSASIGLAGSTEQFF. The CDR3 coding sequence is TGCAGTGCTAGCATCGGACTAGCGGGGAGTACTGAGCAGTTCTTC.

In this sample, this clonotype turned up a few times. The V gene is TRBV5-4, the J gene TRBJ1-5; D gene ambiguous. The CDR3 is made up of 13 amino acids. Germline values: CDR1 SGHNT, CDR2 YYREEE (reference sequence). The V end lost 0 bases, the J end lost 7 bases, and 8 bases lay between the germline ends. This chain's CDR3 is CASSLGNGQPQHF. For the CDR3, the DNA is TGTGCCAGCAGCTTGGGAAACGGGCAGCCCCAGCATTTT.

This clonotype was recorded at least ten times. The chain links TRBV27 to TRBJ2-7; a weak D match, TRBD1 (5 bases). V was pared by 5 bases and J by 5 bases, with 34 bases between. CDR3 size: 20 residues. From germline, CDR1 is MNHEY and CDR2 SMNVEV (reference sequence). Written as DNA, the CDR3 is TGTGCCAGCAGTCATATCCCCCGACTTGGTCTGGTAGGGGATGACGACGAGCAGTACTTC. This codes for CASSHIPRLGLVGDDDEQYF.

There are many counts of this clonotype. V and J are TRBV7-3 and TRBJ2-1, with D hard to call. Deletions cut 5 bases from V and 2 bases from J, with 7 bases between. Germline CDR1 SGHTA, CDR2 FQGTGA. This CDR3 region has 13 residues. The CDR3 coding sequence is TGTGCCAGCAGCCAAAACGCCTACAATGAGCAGTTCTTC. Protein: CASSQNAYNEQFF.

This clonotype appeared many times. CDR3 nucleotide sequence: TGCGCCAGCAGCCAGGACAGGACTAGCACAGATACGCAGTATTTT. This translates into CASSQDRTSTDTQYF. V and J are TRBV5-1 and TRBJ2-3, with TRBD1 identical over 7 bases. The V gene's germline CDR1 is SGHRS and CDR2 YFSETQ. V lost 4 bases and J lost 0; bases outside the gene matches: 5. The CDR3 is 15 amino acids.

Ten or more counts support this clonotype. The V call is TRBV9, the J call TRBJ2-1, with TRBD2 identical over 8 bases. Germline trimming cut 2 bases from V and 5 bases from J; bases unmatched to any gene: 3. Germline CDR1 SGDLS, CDR2 YYNGEE. CDR3 size: 14 residues. CDR3 residues: CASSVSGNHNEQFF. CDR3 DNA: TGTGCCAGCAGCGTTAGCGGGAACCACAATGAGCAGTTCTTC.

The gene calls are TRBV19 and TRBJ2-3; D might be TRBD2 (6 bases). Per the germline V gene, CDR1 is LNHDA and CDR2 is SQIVND (reference sequence). This CDR3 is 17 amino acids long. Trimming left V 4 bases short and J 3 bases short, with 20 bases between. The CDR3 DNA reads TGTGCCAGTAGTAAATTTGGCCCGGGCGGGAATACAGATACGCAGTATTTT. It translates to CASSKFGPGGNTDTQYF.

The V and J genes are TRBV9 and TRBJ2-3; TRBD2 is a possible D gene (5 bases). CDR1 and CDR2 from the germline V gene are SGDLS and YYNGEE. The CDR3 is made up of 14 amino acids. V lost 4 bases and J lost 4, with 13 bases in between. In DNA, the CDR3 is TGTGCCAGCAGCCCCGGAGGTTCCCCAGATACGCAGTATTTT. Translation: CASSPGGSPDTQYF.

This clonotype was recorded many times. The CDR3 nucleotides read TGTGCCAGCAGCTCCCGAGGGCTAGCGGGTATTAATGAGCAGTTCTTC. This gives the protein CASSSRGLAGINEQFF. This chain links TRBV2 with TRBJ2-1, with 8 positions matching TRBD2. The CDR3 is 16 residues long. The trim removed 6 bases at V and 7 bases at J, leaving 14 bases unmatched. Germline CDR1 is SNHLY and CDR2 is FYNNEI.

This clonotype was detected ten times or more. The rearrangement links TRBV20-1 to TRBJ2-5, with 9 bases matching TRBD2. Germline V gene sequence: CDR1 DFQATT, CDR2 SNEGSKA (reference sequence). The CDR3 contains 15 residues. Unmatched junction bases numbered 10, after V lost 3 bases and J lost 5 bases. The CDR3 region is CSASGASGTGETQYF. The CDR3, as DNA: TGCAGTGCTAGTGGAGCTAGCGGGACGGGGGAGACCCAGTACTTC.

This clonotype has a handful of counts. The chain uses TRBV6-5 and TRBJ2-2; D is uncertain. Germline V CDR1 and CDR2: MNHEY, SVGAGI. The CDR3 length is 17 residues. Trimming pared 10 bases from V and 0 bases from J, leaving 21 bases between. The CDR3 protein is CATQFSLERTNTGELFF. The CDR3 nucleotides read TGTGCCACGCAATTTTCGCTGGAGAGGACGAACACCGGGGAGCTGTTTTTT.

This clonotype was detected ten times or more. V is TRBV29-1 and J is TRBJ2-5; the D gene could be TRBD1 or TRBD2 (5 bases each). CDR3 length equals 13 residues. V lost 6 bases and J lost 7, with 18 bases in between. The germline gives CDR1 SQVTM, CDR2 ANQGSEA. CDR3 amino acids: CSVDGHPEGTQYF. The CDR3 region has the DNA TGCAGCGTCGACGGACACCCTGAGGGGACCCAGTACTTC.

This chain connects TRBV7-7 to TRBJ2-7; 14 nucleotides match TRBD2. Trimming took 5 bases from V and 4 from J; bases not matched to a gene: 4. The V gene's germline CDR1 is SSHAT and CDR2 FNYEAQ (reference sequence). The CDR3 loop spans 15 amino acids. The DNA of the CDR3 is TGTGCCAGCAGCCTGGGGACTAGCGGGGGATACGAGCAGTACTTC. Translated, it gives CASSLGTSGGYEQYF.

This clonotype was picked up a small number of times. This rearrangement joins TRBV7-8 to TRBJ2-2; D remains unclear. V shed 1 base and J shed 5 bases, with 11 bases lying between them. The CDR3 loop spans 15 amino acids. Germline V gives CDR1 SGHVS, CDR2 FQNEAQ. As DNA, the CDR3 is TGTGCCAGCAGCTTAGTGGTTGTTAGTACCGGGGAGCTGTTTTTT. Its protein product is CASSLVVVSTGELFF.

This clonotype has a count of ten or more. This rearrangement joins TRBV30 to TRBJ2-5; D is unclear. Deletions cut 2 bases from V and 5 bases from J, with 12 bases between. This CDR3 contains 13 residues. CDR1 is GTSNPN and CDR2 is SVGIG in the germline V gene (reference sequence). CDR3 coding DNA: TGTGCCTGGAGTCCCATCGGAACGGAGACCCAGTACTTC. Its protein is CAWSPIGTETQYF.

This clonotype was seen a handful of times. This chain uses TRBV3-1 with TRBJ1-2; 8 positions match TRBD1. J lost 3 bases, V lost 1 base, and 16 bases had no gene match. Germline loops: CDR1 LGHDT, CDR2 YNNKEL (reference sequence). The CDR3 sequence is 19 residues long. The CDR3 loop reads CASSQGGVRGLWKDYGYTF. The DNA for the CDR3 is TGTGCCAGCAGCCAAGGAGGGGTCAGGGGGCTCTGGAAGGACTATGGCTACACCTTC.

Many counts were recorded for this clonotype. The chain joins TRBV6-1 to TRBJ2-5; tentative D call: TRBD1 (5 bases). V lost 4 bases, J lost 4 bases, and 13 bases lay in between. Per germline, CDR1 MNHNS and CDR2 SASEGT. The CDR3 runs to 14 residues. CDR3 residues: CASSASPGRETQYF. The CDR3 DNA reads as TGTGCCAGCAGTGCCTCCCCAGGGCGAGAGACCCAGTACTTC.